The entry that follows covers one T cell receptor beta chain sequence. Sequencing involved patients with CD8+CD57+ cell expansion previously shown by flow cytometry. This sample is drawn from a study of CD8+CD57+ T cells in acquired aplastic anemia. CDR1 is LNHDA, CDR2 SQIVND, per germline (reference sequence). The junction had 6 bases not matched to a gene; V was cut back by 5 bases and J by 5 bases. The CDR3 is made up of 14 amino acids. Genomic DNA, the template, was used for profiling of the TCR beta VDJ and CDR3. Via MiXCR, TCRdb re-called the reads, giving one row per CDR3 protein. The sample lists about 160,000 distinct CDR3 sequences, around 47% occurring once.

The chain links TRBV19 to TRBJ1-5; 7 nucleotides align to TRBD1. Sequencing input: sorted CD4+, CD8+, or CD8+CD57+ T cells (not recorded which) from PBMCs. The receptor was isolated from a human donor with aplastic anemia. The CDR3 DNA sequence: TGTGCCAGTAGTCTGACAGGGAGGGATCAGCCCCAGCATTTT. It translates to CASSLTGRDQPQHF.